The 25 T cell receptor beta chains listed next were all sequenced from one sample in a study of blood T cell repertoires in COVID-19. Using immunoSEQ multiplex PCR, the repertoire was profiled, and TCRdb retains in-frame clones only, with some absent. Of some 65,000 clones listed, more than 65% are singletons. Sequencing input: peripheral blood. The receptors derive from a woman in her seventies with acute or convalescent COVID-19.

V usage is TRBV5-4 and J usage is TRBJ1-1; a weak D match, TRBD1 (6 bases). CDR3 length equals 12 residues. Germline loops: CDR1 SGHNT, CDR2 YYREEE (reference sequence). Trimming took off 2 bases at V and 8 bases at J, with 10 bases between the two ends. The CDR3 loop reads CASSLGQREAFF. The CDR3 nucleotides read TGTGCCAGCAGCTTAGGACAGAGAGAAGCTTTCTTT. Looking up the rest from reference TRBV5-4 and TRBJ1-1 gives the full variable domain: ETGVTQSPTHLIKTRGQQVTLRCSSQSGHNTVSWYQQALGQGPQFIFQYYREEENGRGNFPPRFSGLQFPNYSSELNVNALELDDSALYLCASSLGQREAFFGQGTRLTVV.

The chain joins TRBV18 to TRBJ1-2, with 10 nucleotides matching TRBD1. The germline V gene encodes CDR1 KGHSH and CDR2 LQKENI. V lost 3 bases, J lost 6 bases, and 10 bases stayed unmatched. The CDR3 contains 16 residues. DNA of the CDR3: TGTGCCAGCTCACCCCGGCGGGACAGGGGTATTAATGGCTACACCTTC. Translation: CASSPRRDRGINGYTF.

The chain recombines TRBV7-2 with TRBJ1-4, with D possibly TRBD1 on 6 matching bases. V was clipped by 5 bases and J by 5 bases, with 12 bases between them. Germline lookup yields CDR1 SGHTA and CDR2 FQGNSA. The CDR3 runs 14 residues. The CDR3 bases are TGTGCCAGCAGCCCTGGGAGGGGGAATGAAAAACTGTTTTTT. Translating gives CASSPGRGNEKLFF.

This CDR3 reads CASSLAGRGETQYF. DNA of the CDR3: TGTGCCAGCAGCTTAGCTGGAAGGGGAGAGACCCAGTACTTC. This rearrangement joins TRBV7-2 to TRBJ2-5, with a possible D match to TRBD1 (5 bases). Germline V gives CDR1 SGHTA, CDR2 FQGNSA. V lost 0 bases and J lost 4, with 9 bases in between. CDR3 length equals 14 residues.

The chain uses TRBV10-3 and TRBJ1-2, with D uncertain. With 0 bases removed from V and 11 bases from J, the gap between germline ends came to 10 bases. This CDR3 is 12 amino acids long. Germline CDR1 reads ENHRY; CDR2 reads SYGVKD. The CDR3 is CAISESARGYTF. The CDR3 nucleotides read TGTGCCATCAGTGAGTCGGCCCGAGGGTACACCTTC.

This clone has just a few counts. The V and J genes are TRBV30 and TRBJ1-5; TRBD1 agrees at 9 bases. Germline CDR1 is GTSNPN and CDR2 is SVGIG (reference sequence). The J segment lost 4 bases and the V segment lost 4 bases, leaving 11 bases of the junction unmatched. The CDR3 extends over 16 amino acids. The CDR3 sequence is CAWNYRGRRGNQPQHF. CDR3 DNA sequence: TGTGCCTGGAACTACAGGGGGCGCCGCGGGAATCAGCCCCAGCATTTT.

V is TRBV10-3 and J is TRBJ1-1; the D gene is possibly TRBD1 (5 bases). Trimming left V 7 bases short and J 1 base short, with 10 bases between. Germline V gene sequence: CDR1 ENHRY, CDR2 SYGVKD. CDR3 length: 13 residues. CDR3 amino acids: CAIKTGENTEAFF. CDR3 nucleotide sequence: TGTGCCATCAAGACGGGGGAGAACACTGAAGCTTTCTTT.

This chain joins TRBV27 and TRBJ1-6; 7 bases match TRBD1. V gave up 4 bases and J gave up 7 bases; unmatched junction bases: 7. The CDR3 has 15 residues. Germline CDR1 reads MNHEY; CDR2 reads SMNVEV (reference sequence). CDR3 bases: TGTGCCAGCAGTTCCAAACAGGGGCCAAATTCACCCCTCCACTTT. Translation: CASSSKQGPNSPLHF.

This sequence joins TRBV28 and TRBJ1-6; TRBD1 might be the D (5 bases). Germline CDR1 MDHEN, CDR2 SYDVKM. The CDR3 loop spans 12 amino acids. V was pared by 4 bases and J by 11 bases, with 9 bases between. The CDR3 protein is CASSSADTPLHF. CDR3 sequence (DNA): TGTGCCAGCAGTTCGGCGGACACACCCCTCCACTTT.

This chain links TRBV15 with TRBJ2-5, with D possibly being TRBD1 (5 bases). Germline V lookup: CDR1 LNHNV, CDR2 YYDKDF (reference sequence). The CDR3 loop spans 17 amino acids. Trimming removed 1 base from V and 2 bases from J, with 17 bases in between. The CDR3 sequence: CATSRGFIDSLQETQYF. In nucleotides, the CDR3 is TGTGCCACCAGCAGAGGTTTTATCGACAGCCTACAAGAGACCCAGTACTTC.

The genes are TRBV6-5 and TRBJ2-7, with a tentative D call TRBD2 (7 bases). V lost 2 bases, J lost 7 bases, and 18 bases lay in between. CDR1 MNHEY and CDR2 SVGAGI come from the germline V gene. The CDR3 runs to 15 residues. The CDR3 sequence: CASSYRGTTIREQYF. As DNA, the CDR3 is TGTGCCAGCAGTTACAGGGGGACTACTATCAGAGAGCAGTACTTC.

The chain uses TRBV6-4 and TRBJ1-2; D is undetermined. With 6 bases removed from V and 8 bases from J, the gap between germline ends came to 7 bases. CDR3 size: 10 residues. CDR1 is MRHNA, CDR2 SNTAGT, per germline. CDR3 sequence (DNA): TGTGCCAGCAGACGGGTAGGCTACACCTTC. Its translation: CASRRVGYTF.

V usage is TRBV7-6 and J usage is TRBJ2-2; 8 bases are shared with TRBD2. The CDR3 consists of 16 residues. V lost 5 bases to trimming and J lost 0 bases; unmatched junction nucleotides: 5. The V gene's germline CDR1 is SGHVS and CDR2 FNYEAQ. The CDR3 coding sequence is TGTGCCAGCAGCAGCCGGGGGGGGGCGAACACCGGGGAGCTGTTTTTT. Protein: CASSSRGGANTGELFF. Variable domain in full (rest from reference TRBV7-6 and TRBJ2-2): GAGVSQSPRYKVTKRGQDVALRCDPISGHVSLYWYRQALGQGPEFLTYFNYEAQQDKSGLPNDRFSAERPEGSISTLTIQRTEQRDSAMYRCASSSRGGANTGELFFGEGSRLTVL.

As to this clone: Other DNA sequences in this specimen translate into the identical CDR3. This rearrangement joins TRBV12-3 or TRBV12-4 to TRBJ1-2; the D is unclear. The CDR3 has 13 amino acids. Trimming took off 2 bases at V and 4 bases at J, with 8 bases between the two ends. The CDR3 here is CASSLSGPYGYTF. The DNA of the CDR3 is TGTGCCAGCAGTTTAAGCGGACCCTATGGCTACACCTTC.

The chain combines TRBV15 with TRBJ1-4; 8 bases map to TRBD1. The V segment lost 4 bases and the J segment 0 bases; nucleotides outside the gene matches: 4. Germline CDR1 and CDR2: LNHNV and YYDKDF (reference sequence). The CDR3 has 16 residues. CDR3 nucleotide sequence: TGTGCCACCAGCACTGAACAGGGGGCAACTAATGAAAAACTGTTTTTT. It translates to CATSTEQGATNEKLFF.

This clone was observed once. The chain carries TRBV15 and TRBJ1-3, with D perhaps matching TRBD1 (5 bases). Germline CDR1 and CDR2: LNHNV and YYDKDF (reference sequence). CDR3 length: 16 residues. The V end lost 5 bases, the J end lost 7 bases, and 21 bases lay between the germline ends. The chain's CDR3 is CATSSKLGGTGNTIYF. Here the CDR3 DNA reads TGTGCCACCAGCTCTAAATTGGGCGGGACCGGGAACACCATATATTTT.

This chain connects TRBV4-1 to TRBJ2-7; 9 bases agree with TRBD1. V trimming: 1 base; J trimming: 2 bases; junction bases outside the gene matches: 3. This CDR3 has 15 residues. In germline, CDR1 is MGHRA, CDR2 YSYEKL. The CDR3 loop reads CASSQGRDRAYEQYF. The CDR3 DNA reads as TGCGCCAGCAGCCAAGGCCGGGACAGGGCCTACGAGCAGTACTTC.

The chain joins TRBV5-1 to TRBJ2-6; TRBD1 matches at 11 bases. The germline V gene encodes CDR1 SGHRS and CDR2 YFSETQ. This CDR3 spans 17 amino acids. Trimming cost V 4 bases and J 0 bases; bases outside gene matches: 3. CDR3 sequence reads: CASSPDRGLSGANVLTF. The CDR3 bases are TGCGCCAGCAGCCCGGACAGGGGGCTCTCTGGGGCCAACGTCCTGACTTTC.

This chain joins TRBV12-5 and TRBJ2-1, with 8 nucleotides matching TRBD2. Germline-derived CDR1 and CDR2 are LGHNT and FRNRAP. The CDR3 runs to 11 residues. CDR3 region: CVAGGWNEQFF. The CDR3 nucleotides read TGTGTGGCGGGGGGTTGGAATGAGCAGTTCTTC.

The chain's CDR3 is CASSFLMGGGEPQHF. The CDR3 coding sequence is TGTGCCAGCAGCTTCCTCATGGGGGGAGGGGAGCCCCAGCATTTT. This chain links TRBV7-2 with TRBJ1-5; D may be TRBD1 (5 bases). The CDR3 consists of 15 residues. Between the trimmed V and J ends, which lost 3 bases and 8 bases, there was a span of 17 bases. Germline CDR1 reads SGHTA; CDR2 reads FQGNSA.

The J gene is TRBJ2-1, the V gene TRBV29-1; possible D gene TRBD1, 5 bases. The V end lost 3 bases, the J end lost 5 bases, and 8 bases lay between the germline ends. Germline CDR1 and CDR2: SQVTM and ANQGSEA. There are 12 residues in the CDR3. This chain's CDR3 is CSVDKTDNEQFF. The CDR3 region has the DNA TGCAGCGTTGATAAGACAGACAATGAGCAGTTCTTC.

DNA of the CDR3: TGTGCCAGCAGCGTAGTAGGGCAGGGCTCTGGAAACACCATATATTTT. Translated: CASSVVGQGSGNTIYF. The V gene is TRBV9, the J gene TRBJ1-3; weak D call: TRBD1 (5 bases). Germline CDR1 SGDLS, CDR2 YYNGEE. V lost 0 bases, J lost 0 bases, and 10 bases lay in between. This CDR3 comprises 16 residues.

The chain is built from TRBV12-3 or TRBV12-4 and TRBJ1-1; D is undetermined. This CDR3 contains 13 residues. V was cut by 2 bases and J by 1 base, with 5 bases left in between. Here the CDR3 reads CASSLFGNTEAFF. CDR3 coding DNA: TGTGCCAGCAGTTTATTCGGGAACACTGAAGCTTTCTTT.

In this sample, this clone turned up once. The V call is TRBV6-5, the J call TRBJ1-6; tentative D call: TRBD1 (6 bases). CDR3 length: 14 amino acids. V was cut by 6 bases and J by 10 bases, with 16 bases left in between. The germline V gene has CDR1 MNHEY and CDR2 SVGAGI. The CDR3 reads CASSGGGVGSPLHF. The CDR3 DNA sequence: TGTGCCAGCAGCGGGGGGGGCGTGGGCTCACCCCTCCACTTT.

The chain uses TRBV7-8 and TRBJ2-3; D not certain. The germline V gene has CDR1 SGHVS and CDR2 FQNEAQ. Trimming removed 5 bases from V and 6 bases from J, with 9 bases in between. CDR3 size: 12 residues. This chain's CDR3 is CASSDWADTQYF. In nucleotides, the CDR3 is TGTGCCAGCAGCGATTGGGCGGATACGCAGTATTTT.